This is a list of T cell receptor beta chains from one sample in a study of CD8 T cells in Susac syndrome. One entry per CDR3 protein, called by TCRdb with MiXCR from the immunoSEQ multiplex PCR reads. Seen here are some 240,000 distinct CDR3 sequences, about 96% observed once, and the top ten hold approximately 0.1%. The material sequenced was CD4+ T cells from PBMCs. The receptor set was obtained from a human donor with Susac syndrome. CDR3s include the opening cysteine and the closing phenylalanine or tryptophan. D genes are given only for firm matches. Clone size is not always given. Where it is, it says once, few, many or a class for expanded clones.

cdr3_nt cdr3_aa d_call clone_size j_call v_call
TGTGCCAGCAGCCAGGGGGACAGGGAGAACTATGGCTACACCTTC CASSQGDRENYGYTF TRBD1 . TRBJ1-2 TRBV4-2
TGTGCCACCACCCCCCGGGACAGGGGTGGCAATGAGCAGTTCTTC CATTPRDRGGNEQFF TRBD1 . TRBJ2-1 TRBV15
TGTGCCAGCTCCCTGGGACTAGGGACCCAGGCCGGGGAGCTGTTTTTT CASSLGLGTQAGELFF TRBD2 . TRBJ2-2 TRBV18
TGCAGCGTTGATGACAGAAACACTGAAGCTTTCTTT CSVDDRNTEAFF . . TRBJ1-1 TRBV29-1
TGTGCCAGCGCCCCCGGACAGGGGTCAGAGACCCAGTACTTC CASAPGQGSETQYF TRBD1 . TRBJ2-5 TRBV12-3/TRBV12-4
TGTGCCAGCAGCCAAGTAACCGGGTCAGCGAACTATGGCTACACCTTC CASSQVTGSANYGYTF . . TRBJ1-2 TRBV4-2
TGTGCCAGCAGTGAAGCGGGGCCGAGGTATACGCAGTATTTT CASSEAGPRYTQYF . . TRBJ2-3 TRBV6-1
TGTGCCAGCAGTGATCAAACAGGGCCCTACGAGCAGTACTTC CASSDQTGPYEQYF . . TRBJ2-7 TRBV25-1
TGTGCCAGCAGTCAACAGGGATATGGCTACACCTTC CASSQQGYGYTF . . TRBJ1-2 TRBV28
TGCAGCGGGGGGGCGGAACCCTACGAGCAGTACTTC CSGGAEPYEQYF . . TRBJ2-7 TRBV29-1
TGTGCCAGCAGTTACTCGACGGGACTCAAAGGCTACGAGCAGTACTTC CASSYSTGLKGYEQYF . . TRBJ2-7 TRBV6-5
TGTGCCAGCGGGACAGGGAACTATGGCTACACCTTC CASGTGNYGYTF TRBD1 few TRBJ1-2 TRBV12-3/TRBV12-4
TGCAGCGTTGAGGTTAAAAACATTCAGTACTTC CSVEVKNIQYF . few TRBJ2-4 TRBV29-1
TGTGCCACCATATTGAAGGGTTATGGCTACACCTTC CATILKGYGYTF . once TRBJ1-2 TRBV24-1
TGTGCCAGCAGTCCCGCAGGGGGCGAGACCCAGTACTTC CASSPAGGETQYF TRBD1 . TRBJ2-5 TRBV12-3/TRBV12-4
TGCAGTGCTAGAGACCACAGCTATGGCTACACCTTC CSARDHSYGYTF . . TRBJ1-2 TRBV20-1
TGTGCCAGCAGCTTGAGCCGGGATGAAAAACTGTTTTTT CASSLSRDEKLFF . . TRBJ1-4 TRBV7-6
TGCGCCAGCAGCTTGGTGGGACTAGCGGGATTCGATGAGCAGTTCTTC CASSLVGLAGFDEQFF TRBD2 . TRBJ2-1 TRBV5-1
TGTGCCAGCACCCCCGGTTCACTTGGAGACATTCAGTACTTC CASTPGSLGDIQYF . . TRBJ2-4 TRBV28
TGCAGTGCTAGAGATCGCCGGGGGGCGAACACCGGGGAGCTGTTTTTT CSARDRRGANTGELFF TRBD2 . TRBJ2-2 TRBV20-1
TGTGCCAGCAGCCTCCGGACAGGGGGTGAAGCTAACTATGGCTACACCTTC CASSLRTGGEANYGYTF TRBD1 . TRBJ1-2 TRBV14
TGCGCCAGCAGCCAAGCCCCCGGGGTGAGACACTACGAGCAGTACTTC CASSQAPGVRHYEQYF . . TRBJ2-7 TRBV4-1
TGTGCCAGCAGCCCATTCGGACAGGGGATAAACACTGAAGCTTTCTTT CASSPFGQGINTEAFF TRBD1 . TRBJ1-1 TRBV9
TGTGCCAGCAGTATATTCCGACGGGGCGGGATCCAAGAGACCCAGTACTTC CASSIFRRGGIQETQYF . . TRBJ2-5 TRBV6-2/TRBV6-3
TGTGCCAGCAGTTTGGATTCCTATGGCTACACCTTC CASSLDSYGYTF . . TRBJ1-2 TRBV6-5
TGCAGCGTTGGGACTAGCGGGAGAGAGACAGATACGCAGTATTTT CSVGTSGRETDTQYF TRBD2 . TRBJ2-3 TRBV29-1
TGTGCCAGCACACAGAGTGGATCCTACGAGCAGTACTTC CASTQSGSYEQYF . . TRBJ2-7 TRBV7-9
TGCGGGGGTCGGCCCCAGCATTTT CGGRPQHF . . TRBJ1-5 TRBV29-1
TGTGCCAGCAGTCTTAGACTAGTTGGGTTCTTC CASSLRLVGFF . . TRBJ2-1 TRBV12-3/TRBV12-4
TGCGCCAGCAGCTTTACAGAGAACTATGGCTACACCTTC CASSFTENYGYTF . . TRBJ1-2 TRBV5-1
TGCAGCGGGAGTGGCGGGTGGGCCACAGATACGCAGTATTTT CSGSGGWATDTQYF . . TRBJ2-3 TRBV29-1
TGTGCCAGCTCACCACGACGGGAGGAATACAATGAGCAGTTCTTC CASSPRREEYNEQFF TRBD2 . TRBJ2-1 TRBV18
TGTGCCAGCAGCTTAGCTGGGGGACAGGGTAACCAAGAGACCCAGTACTTC CASSLAGGQGNQETQYF TRBD1 . TRBJ2-5 TRBV11-1
TGTGCCAGCAGTCCCGGGGACAGGGTTACTGAAGCTTTCTTT CASSPGDRVTEAFF TRBD1 . TRBJ1-1 TRBV27
TGTGCCAGCAGCCAAGATGCCCACCACATTCAGTACTTC CASSQDAHHIQYF . . TRBJ2-4 TRBV3-1
TGCAGCGTTGAATGGGCCCCGGGGGGCACAGATACGCAGTATTTT CSVEWAPGGTDTQYF . . TRBJ2-3 TRBV29-1
TGTGCCTGGACCATGGAGAGGGGGTATGGCTACACCTTC CAWTMERGYGYTF . . TRBJ1-2 TRBV30